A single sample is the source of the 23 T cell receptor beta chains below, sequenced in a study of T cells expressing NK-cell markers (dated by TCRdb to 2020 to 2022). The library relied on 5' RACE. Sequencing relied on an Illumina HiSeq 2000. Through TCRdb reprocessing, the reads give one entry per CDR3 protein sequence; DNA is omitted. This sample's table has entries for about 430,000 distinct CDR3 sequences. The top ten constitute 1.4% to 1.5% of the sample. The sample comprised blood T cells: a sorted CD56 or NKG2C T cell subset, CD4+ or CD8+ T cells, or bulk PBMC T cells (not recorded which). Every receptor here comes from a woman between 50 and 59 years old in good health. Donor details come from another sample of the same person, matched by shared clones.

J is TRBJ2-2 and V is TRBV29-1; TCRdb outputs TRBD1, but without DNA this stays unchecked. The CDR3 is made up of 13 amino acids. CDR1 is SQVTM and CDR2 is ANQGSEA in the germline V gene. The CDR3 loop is CSVGDRATGELFF.

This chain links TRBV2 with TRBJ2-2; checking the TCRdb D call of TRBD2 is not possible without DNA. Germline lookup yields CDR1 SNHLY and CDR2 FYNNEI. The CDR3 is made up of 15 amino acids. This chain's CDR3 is CASSSSRKGTGELFF.

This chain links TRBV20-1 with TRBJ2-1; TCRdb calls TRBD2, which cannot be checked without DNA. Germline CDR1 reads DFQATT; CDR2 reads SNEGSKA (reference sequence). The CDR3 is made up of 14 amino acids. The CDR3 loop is CSARETGGPHEQFF.

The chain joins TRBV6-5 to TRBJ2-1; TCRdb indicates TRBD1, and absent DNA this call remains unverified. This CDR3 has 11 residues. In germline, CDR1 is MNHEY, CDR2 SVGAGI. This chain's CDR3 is CAVGRGPEQFF.

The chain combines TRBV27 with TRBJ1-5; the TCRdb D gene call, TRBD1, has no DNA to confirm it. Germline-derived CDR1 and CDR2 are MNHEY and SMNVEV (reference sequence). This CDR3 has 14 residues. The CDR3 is CASSLVAGGGTQHF.

The CDR3 loop reads CASSPTFTDTQYF. This chain links TRBV7-2 with TRBJ2-3. The CDR3 is 13 residues long. Germline assignment: CDR1 SGHTA and CDR2 FQGNSA. The full variable domain, rest sourced from reference TRBV7-2 and TRBJ2-3, is GAGVSQSPSNKVTEKGKDVELRCDPISGHTALYWYRQSLGQGLEFLIYFQGNSAPDKSGLPSDRFSAERTGGSVSTLTIQRTQQEDSAVYLCASSPTFTDTQYFGPGTRLTVL.

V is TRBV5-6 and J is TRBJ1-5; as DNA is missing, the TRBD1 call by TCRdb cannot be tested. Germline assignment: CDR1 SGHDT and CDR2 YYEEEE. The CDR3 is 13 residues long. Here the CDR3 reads CASSLATGQPQHF. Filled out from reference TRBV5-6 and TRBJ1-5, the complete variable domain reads DAGVTQSPTHLIKTRGQQVTLRCSPKSGHDTVSWYQQALGQGPQFIFQYYEEEERQRGNFPDRFSGHQFPNYSSELNVNALLLGDSALYLCASSLATGQPQHFGDGTRLSIL.

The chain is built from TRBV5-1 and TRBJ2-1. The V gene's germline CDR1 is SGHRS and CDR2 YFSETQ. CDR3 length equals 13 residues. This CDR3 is CASSSFSEDEQFF. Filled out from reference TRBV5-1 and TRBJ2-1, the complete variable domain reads KAGVTQTPRYLIKTRGQQVTLSCSPISGHRSVSWYQQTPGQGLQFLFEYFSETQRNKGNFPGRFSGRQFSNSRSEMNVSTLELGDSALYLCASSSFSEDEQFFGPGTRLTVL.

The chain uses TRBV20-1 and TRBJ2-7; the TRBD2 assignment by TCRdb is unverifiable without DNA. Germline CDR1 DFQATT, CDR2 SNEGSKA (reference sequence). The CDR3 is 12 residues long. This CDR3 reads CSASREGYEQYF.

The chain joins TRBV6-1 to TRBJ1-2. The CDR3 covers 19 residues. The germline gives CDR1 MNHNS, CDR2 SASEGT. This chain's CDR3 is CASSEIDGTNPQIGYGYTF.

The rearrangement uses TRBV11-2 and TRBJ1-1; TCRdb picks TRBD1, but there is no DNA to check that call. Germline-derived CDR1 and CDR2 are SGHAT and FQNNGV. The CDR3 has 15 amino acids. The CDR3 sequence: CASSSLGDRGTEAFF.

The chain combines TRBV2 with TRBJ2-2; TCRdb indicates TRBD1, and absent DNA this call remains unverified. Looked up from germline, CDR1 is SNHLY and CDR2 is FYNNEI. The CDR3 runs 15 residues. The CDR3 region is CASTWGQANTGELFF.

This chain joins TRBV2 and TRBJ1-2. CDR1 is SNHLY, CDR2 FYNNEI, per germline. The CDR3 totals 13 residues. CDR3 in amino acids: CASSGVGRAGYTF.

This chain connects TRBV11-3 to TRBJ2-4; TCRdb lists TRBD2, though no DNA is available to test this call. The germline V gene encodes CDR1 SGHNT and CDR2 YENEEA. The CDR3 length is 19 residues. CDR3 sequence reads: CASSLRGPSGRERANIQYF.

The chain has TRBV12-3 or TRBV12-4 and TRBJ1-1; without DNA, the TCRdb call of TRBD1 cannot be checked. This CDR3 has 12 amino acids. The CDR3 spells CASTQGHGRAFF.

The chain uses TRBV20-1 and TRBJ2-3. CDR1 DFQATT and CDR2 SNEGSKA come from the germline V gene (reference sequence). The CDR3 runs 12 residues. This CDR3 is CSPGPSTDTQYF.

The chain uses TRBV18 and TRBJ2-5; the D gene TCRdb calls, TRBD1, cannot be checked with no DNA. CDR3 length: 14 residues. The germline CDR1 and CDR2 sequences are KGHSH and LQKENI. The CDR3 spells CASLDGQTGETQYF.

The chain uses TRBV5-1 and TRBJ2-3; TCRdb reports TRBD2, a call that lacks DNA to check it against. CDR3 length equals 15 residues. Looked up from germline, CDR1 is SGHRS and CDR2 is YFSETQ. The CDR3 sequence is CASSDGRGVTDTQYF.

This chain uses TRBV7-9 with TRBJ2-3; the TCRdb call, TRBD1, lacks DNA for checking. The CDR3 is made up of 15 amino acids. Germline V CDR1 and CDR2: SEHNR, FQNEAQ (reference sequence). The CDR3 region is CASSSVGQLGDTQYF.

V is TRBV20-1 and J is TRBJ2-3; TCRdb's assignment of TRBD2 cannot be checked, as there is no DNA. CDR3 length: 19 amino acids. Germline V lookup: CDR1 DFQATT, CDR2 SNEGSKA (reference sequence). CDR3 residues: CSAQHQTSGRAGSTDTQYF.

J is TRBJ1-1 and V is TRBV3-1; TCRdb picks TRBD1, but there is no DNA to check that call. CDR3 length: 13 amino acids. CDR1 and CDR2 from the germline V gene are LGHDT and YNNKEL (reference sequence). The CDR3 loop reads CASSQMGDTEAFF.

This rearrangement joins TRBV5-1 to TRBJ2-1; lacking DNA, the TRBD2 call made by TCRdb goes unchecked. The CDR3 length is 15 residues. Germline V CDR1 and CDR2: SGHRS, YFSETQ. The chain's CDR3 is CASRTSGNKNNEQFF.

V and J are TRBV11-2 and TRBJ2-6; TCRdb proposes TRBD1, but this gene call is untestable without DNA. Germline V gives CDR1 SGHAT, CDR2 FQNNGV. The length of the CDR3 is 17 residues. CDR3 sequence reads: CASRMRGQESGANVLTF. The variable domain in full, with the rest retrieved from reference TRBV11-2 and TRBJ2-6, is EAGVAQSPRYKIIEKRQSVAFWCNPISGHATLYWYQQILGQGPKLLIQFQNNGVVDDSQLPKDRFSAERLKGVDSTLKIQPAKLEDSAVYLCASRMRGQESGANVLTFGAGSRLTVL.